This T cell receptor beta chain was recorded in a study of blood T cell repertoires in COVID-19. Here immunoSEQ multiplex PCR was the method, and the copy in TCRdb shows in-frame clones only, minus some. This sample has under 200,000 clones, with over 70% found just once. Sequenced input: peripheral blood. The TCR comes from a man aged 55 to 70 with active or convalescent COVID-19.

The CDR3 DNA reads as TGTGCCAGCACCCAAGCGGACAGAAAGAACACTGAAGCTTTCTTT. Protein sequence: CASTQADRKNTEAFF. This sequence joins TRBV6-5 and TRBJ1-1, with TRBD1 as a possible D gene (6 bases). V lost 7 bases to trimming and J lost 1 base, with 16 bases between them. The CDR3 has 15 residues. Germline V gene lookup returns CDR1 MNHEY and CDR2 SVGAGI.